This record covers a single TCR beta chain. Its antigen is unidentified. This CDR3 has 17 amino acids. Germline V CDR1 and CDR2: SGHNT, YYREEE (reference sequence). V gave up 0 bases and J gave up 1 base, with 16 bases separating them. This record belongs to a study of T cell responses to AZD1222 COVID-19 vaccine. Study-wide results and caveats: There were mostly white British donors and more females than males, and clonal diversity was possibly underestimated. Spike-specific TCR depth and breadth grew after two AZD1222 doses.

Clones were sequenced by immunoSEQ multiplex PCR, and TCRdb holds only the in-frame ones, with some missing. Among around 87,000 clones listed, 65% to 90% were seen once. This receptor was taken from an adult in good health. This rearrangement joins TRBV5-4 to TRBJ1-2; D remains ambiguous. The sample consisted of peripheral blood, taken on day 0 of AZD1222 vaccination. The chain's CDR3 is CASSLGTAKALNYGYTF. CDR3 DNA: TGTGCCAGCAGCTTGGGGACCGCCAAAGCCCTTAACTATGGCTACACCTTC. Combining the CDR3 with reference TRBV5-4 and TRBJ1-2 gives the whole variable domain ETGVTQSPTHLIKTRGQQVTLRCSSQSGHNTVSWYQQALGQGPQFIFQYYREEENGRGNFPPRFSGLQFPNYSSELNVNALELDDSALYLCASSLGTAKALNYGYTFGSGTRLTVV.